This T cell receptor (beta chain) was captured by sequencing in a study of shared clonotypes between healthy human individuals. Study as a whole: CD4 naive and CD4 memory each took three plates per donor, while CD8 naive took two and CD8 memory one.

This CDR3 spans 12 amino acids. The germline V gene has CDR1 SGHNT and CDR2 YYREEE (reference sequence). Trimming cost V 0 bases and J 6 bases, with 6 bases left between them. TCRdb's copy holds only in-frame clones and misses some; the assay was immunoSEQ multiplex PCR. The sample yields approximately 740,000 clones, approximately 79% seen once. The authors divided CD4+ cells into CD45RA+ naive and CD45RA-negative memory subsets. V and J are TRBV5-4 and TRBJ1-2; no reliable D call. Sequencing used memory CD4+ T cells sorted from blood. Subset described: CD45RA-negative fraction. This TCR derives from a woman aged 25-40 years in good health. The CDR3 region is CASSLARDGYTF. CDR3 sequence (DNA): TGTGCCAGCAGCTTGGCCCGAGATGGCTACACCTTC. Based on the CDR3 plus reference TRBV5-4 and TRBJ1-2, the full variable domain is ETGVTQSPTHLIKTRGQQVTLRCSSQSGHNTVSWYQQALGQGPQFIFQYYREEENGRGNFPPRFSGLQFPNYSSELNVNALELDDSALYLCASSLARDGYTFGSGTRLTVV.